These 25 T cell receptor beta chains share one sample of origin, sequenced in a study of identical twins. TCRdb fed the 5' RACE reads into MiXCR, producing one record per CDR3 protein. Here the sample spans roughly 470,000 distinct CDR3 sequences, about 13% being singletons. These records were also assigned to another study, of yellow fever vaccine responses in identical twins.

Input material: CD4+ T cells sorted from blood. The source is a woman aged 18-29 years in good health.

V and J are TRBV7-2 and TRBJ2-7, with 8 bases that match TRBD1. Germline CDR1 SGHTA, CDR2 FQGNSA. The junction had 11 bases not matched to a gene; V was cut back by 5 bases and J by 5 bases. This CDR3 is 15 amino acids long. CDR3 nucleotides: TGTGCCAGCAGCCCCGAAGGCAGGGGGCAAGACGAGCAGTACTTC. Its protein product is CASSPEGRGQDEQYF. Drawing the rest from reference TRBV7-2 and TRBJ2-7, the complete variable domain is GAGVSQSPSNKVTEKGKDVELRCDPISGHTALYWYRQSLGQGLEFLIYFQGNSAPDKSGLPSDRFSAERTGGSVSTLTIQRTQQEDSAVYLCASSPEGRGQDEQYFGPGTRLTVT.

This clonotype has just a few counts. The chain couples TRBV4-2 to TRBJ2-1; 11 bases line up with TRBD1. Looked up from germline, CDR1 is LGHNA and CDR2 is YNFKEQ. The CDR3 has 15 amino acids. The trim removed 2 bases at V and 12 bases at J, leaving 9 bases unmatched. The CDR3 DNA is TGTGCCAGCAGCCAATCCGGACAGGGGGCTAGCGGGCAGTTCTTC. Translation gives CASSQSGQGASGQFF.

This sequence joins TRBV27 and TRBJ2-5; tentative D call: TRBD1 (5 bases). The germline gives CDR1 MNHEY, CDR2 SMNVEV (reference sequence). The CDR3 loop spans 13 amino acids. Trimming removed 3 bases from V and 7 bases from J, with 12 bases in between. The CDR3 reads CASSFSQGWTQYF. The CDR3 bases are TGTGCCAGCAGTTTTTCGCAGGGATGGACCCAGTACTTC.

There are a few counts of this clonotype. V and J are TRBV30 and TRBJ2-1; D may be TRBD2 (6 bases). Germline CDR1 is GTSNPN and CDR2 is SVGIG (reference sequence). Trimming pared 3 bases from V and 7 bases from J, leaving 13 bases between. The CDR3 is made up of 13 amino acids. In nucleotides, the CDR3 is TGTGCCTGGAGAGCCGGGAGAGCGAATGAGCAGTTCTTC. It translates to CAWRAGRANEQFF.

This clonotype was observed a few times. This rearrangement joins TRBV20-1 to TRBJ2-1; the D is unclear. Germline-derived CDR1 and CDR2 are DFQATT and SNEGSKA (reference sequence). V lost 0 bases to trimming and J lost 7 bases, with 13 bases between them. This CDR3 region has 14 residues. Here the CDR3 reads CSARDLGQWNEQFF. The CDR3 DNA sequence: TGCAGTGCTAGAGATTTGGGCCAGTGGAATGAGCAGTTCTTC.

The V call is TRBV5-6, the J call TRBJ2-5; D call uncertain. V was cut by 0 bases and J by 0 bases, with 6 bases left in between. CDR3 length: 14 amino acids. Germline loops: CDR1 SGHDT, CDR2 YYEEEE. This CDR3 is CASSLGRYQETQYF. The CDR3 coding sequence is TGTGCCAGCAGCTTGGGCAGGTACCAAGAGACCCAGTACTTC.

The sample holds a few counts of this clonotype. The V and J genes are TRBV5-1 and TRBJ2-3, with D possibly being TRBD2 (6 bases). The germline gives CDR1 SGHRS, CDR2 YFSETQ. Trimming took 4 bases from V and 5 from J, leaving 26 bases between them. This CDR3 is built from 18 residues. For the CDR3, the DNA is TGCGCCAGCAGCGGCCCAGCTCGGGAGCTATGGAGGGGAGATACGCAGTATTTT. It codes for CASSGPARELWRGDTQYF.

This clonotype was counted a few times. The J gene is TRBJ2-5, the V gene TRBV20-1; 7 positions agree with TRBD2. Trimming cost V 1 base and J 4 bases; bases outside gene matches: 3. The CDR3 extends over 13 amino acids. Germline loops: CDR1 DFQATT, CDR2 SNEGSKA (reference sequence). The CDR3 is CSARGDYRETQYF. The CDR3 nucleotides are TGCAGTGCTAGAGGGGACTATAGAGAGACCCAGTACTTC.

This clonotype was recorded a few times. The CDR3 coding sequence is TGTGCCAGCAGTCGTGCGGGGGCGCGAGAGACCCAGTACTTC. Protein product: CASSRAGARETQYF. This chain links TRBV25-1 with TRBJ2-5, with TRBD2 as a possible D gene (7 bases). The CDR3 length is 14 residues. Trimming cost V 5 bases and J 4 bases, with 14 bases left between them. The germline gives CDR1 MGHDK, CDR2 SYGVNS.

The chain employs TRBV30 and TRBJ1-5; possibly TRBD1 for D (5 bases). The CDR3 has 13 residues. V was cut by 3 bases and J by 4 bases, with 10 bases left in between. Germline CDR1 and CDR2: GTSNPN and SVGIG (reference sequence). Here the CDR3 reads CAWRGGLNQPQHF. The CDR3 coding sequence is TGTGCCTGGAGGGGGGGGTTAAATCAGCCCCAGCATTTT.

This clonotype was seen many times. The CDR3 coding sequence is TGCGCCAGCAGCTTGGGCGGAGCGGTCACCTACGAGCAGTACTTC. This codes for CASSLGGAVTYEQYF. V usage is TRBV5-1 and J usage is TRBJ2-7, with D possibly matching TRBD2 (5 bases). V lost 0 bases and J 2 bases, leaving 12 bases between the germline ends. The length of the CDR3 is 15 residues. CDR1 and CDR2 (germline): SGHRS, YFSETQ.

The CDR3 protein is CSAGEIAKNIQYF. CDR3 sequence (DNA): TGCAGTGCGGGGGAGATAGCCAAAAACATTCAGTACTTC. This chain joins TRBV20-1 and TRBJ2-4; D is perhaps TRBD1 or TRBD2 (5 bases each). The germline V and J ends were trimmed by 6 bases and 0 bases, with 9 bases remaining between them. Germline values: CDR1 DFQATT, CDR2 SNEGSKA (reference sequence). This CDR3 spans 13 amino acids.

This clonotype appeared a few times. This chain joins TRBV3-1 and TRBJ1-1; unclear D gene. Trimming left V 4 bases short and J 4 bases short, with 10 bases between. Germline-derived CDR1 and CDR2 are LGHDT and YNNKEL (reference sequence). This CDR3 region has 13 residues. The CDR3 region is CASSRGTATEAFF. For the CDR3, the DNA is TGTGCCAGCAGCCGTGGCACAGCCACTGAAGCTTTCTTT.

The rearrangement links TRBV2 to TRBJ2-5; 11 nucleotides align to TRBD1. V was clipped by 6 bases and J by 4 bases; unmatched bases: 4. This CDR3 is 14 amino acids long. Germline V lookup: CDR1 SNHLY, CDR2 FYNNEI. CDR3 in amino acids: CASRRTGGAETQYF. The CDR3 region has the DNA TGTGCCAGCAGGCGGACAGGGGGCGCAGAGACCCAGTACTTC.

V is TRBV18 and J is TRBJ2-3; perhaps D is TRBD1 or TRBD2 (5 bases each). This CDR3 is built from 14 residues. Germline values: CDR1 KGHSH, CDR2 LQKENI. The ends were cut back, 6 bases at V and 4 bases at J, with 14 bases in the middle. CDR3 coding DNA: TGTGCCAGCTCCCGGGGACGGCGGCCAGATACGCAGTATTTT. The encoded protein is CASSRGRRPDTQYF.

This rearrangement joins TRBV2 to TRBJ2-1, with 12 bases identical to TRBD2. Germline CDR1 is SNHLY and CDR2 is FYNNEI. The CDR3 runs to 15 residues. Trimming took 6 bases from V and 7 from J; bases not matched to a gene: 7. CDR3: CASRQLAGGRNEQFF. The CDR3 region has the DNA TGTGCCAGCAGGCAACTAGCGGGGGGTAGGAATGAGCAGTTCTTC.

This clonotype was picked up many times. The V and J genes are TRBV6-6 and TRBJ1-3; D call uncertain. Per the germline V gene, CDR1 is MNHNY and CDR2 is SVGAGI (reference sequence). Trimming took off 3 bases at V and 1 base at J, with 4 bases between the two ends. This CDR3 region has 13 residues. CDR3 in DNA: TGTGCCAGCAGTTATCGTTCTGGAAACACCATATATTTT. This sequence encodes CASSYRSGNTIYF.

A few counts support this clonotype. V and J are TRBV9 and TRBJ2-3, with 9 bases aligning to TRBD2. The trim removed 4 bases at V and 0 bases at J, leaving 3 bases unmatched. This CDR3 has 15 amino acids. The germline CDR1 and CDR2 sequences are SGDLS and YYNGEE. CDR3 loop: CASSPSGISTDTQYF. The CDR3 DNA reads TGTGCCAGCAGCCCTAGCGGGATCAGCACAGATACGCAGTATTTT. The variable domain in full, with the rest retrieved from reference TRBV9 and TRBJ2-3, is DSGVTQTPKHLITATGQRVTLRCSPRSGDLSVYWYQQSLDQGLQFLIQYYNGEERAKGNILERFSAQQFPDLHSELNLSSLELGDSALYFCASSPSGISTDTQYFGPGTRLTVL.

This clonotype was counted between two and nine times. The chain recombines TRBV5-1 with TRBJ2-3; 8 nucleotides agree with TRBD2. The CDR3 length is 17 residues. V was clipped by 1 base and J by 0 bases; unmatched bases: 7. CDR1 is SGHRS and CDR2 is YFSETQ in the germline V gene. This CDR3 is CASSLIGGGSSTDTQYF. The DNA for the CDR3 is TGCGCCAGCAGCTTGATCGGCGGGGGGTCGAGCACAGATACGCAGTATTTT.

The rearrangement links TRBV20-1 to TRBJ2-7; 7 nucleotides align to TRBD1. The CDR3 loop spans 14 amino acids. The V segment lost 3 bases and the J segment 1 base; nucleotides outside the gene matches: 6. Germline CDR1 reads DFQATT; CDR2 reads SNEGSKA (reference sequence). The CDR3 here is CSARPRTGSYEQYF. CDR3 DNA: TGCAGTGCTAGGCCGAGGACAGGATCCTACGAGCAGTACTTC.

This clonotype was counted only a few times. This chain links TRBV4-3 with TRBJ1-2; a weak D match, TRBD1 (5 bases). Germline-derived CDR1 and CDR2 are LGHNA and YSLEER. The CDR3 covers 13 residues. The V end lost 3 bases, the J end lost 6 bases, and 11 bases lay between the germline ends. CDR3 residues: CASSHPQGDGYTF. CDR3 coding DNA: TGCGCCAGCAGCCACCCCCAGGGAGATGGCTACACCTTC.

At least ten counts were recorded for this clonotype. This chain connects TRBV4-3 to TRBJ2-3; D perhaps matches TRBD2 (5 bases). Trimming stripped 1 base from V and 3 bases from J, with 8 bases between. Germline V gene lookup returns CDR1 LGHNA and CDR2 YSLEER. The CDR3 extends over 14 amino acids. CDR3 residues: CASSQGRRTDTQYF. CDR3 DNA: TGCGCCAGCAGCCAAGGTCGGAGGACAGATACGCAGTATTTT.

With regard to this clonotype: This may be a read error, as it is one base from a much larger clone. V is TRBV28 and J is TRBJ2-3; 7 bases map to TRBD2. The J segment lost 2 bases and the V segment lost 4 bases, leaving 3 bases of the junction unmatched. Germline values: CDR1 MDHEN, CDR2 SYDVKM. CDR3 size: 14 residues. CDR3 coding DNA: TGTGCCAGCAGTTCAGCGGGAATCACAGATACGCAGTATTTT. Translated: CASSSAGITDTQYF.

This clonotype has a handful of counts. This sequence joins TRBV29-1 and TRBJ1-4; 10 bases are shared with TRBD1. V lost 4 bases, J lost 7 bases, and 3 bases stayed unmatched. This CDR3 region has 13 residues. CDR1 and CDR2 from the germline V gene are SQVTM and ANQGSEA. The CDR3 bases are TGCAGCGTTGCCCGGGACAGGGGTGAAAAACTGTTTTTT. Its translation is CSVARDRGEKLFF.

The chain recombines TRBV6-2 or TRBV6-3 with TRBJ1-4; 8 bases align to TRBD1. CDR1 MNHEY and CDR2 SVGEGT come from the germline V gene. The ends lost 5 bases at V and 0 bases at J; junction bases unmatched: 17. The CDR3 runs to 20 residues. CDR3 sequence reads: CASSPRDRQLGDATNEKLFF. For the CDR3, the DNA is TGTGCCAGCAGTCCCCGGGACAGGCAGCTTGGGGATGCAACTAATGAAAAACTGTTTTTT.